This TCR beta chain was recovered during a study of cytomegalovirus exposure and HLA in healthy donors. Unrecorded immune exposures were likely, despite nominal health at sampling. The study ran its PCR with 60 Vbeta and 13 Jbeta primers. Profiling relied on immunoSEQ multiplex PCR, and the TCRdb table lists in-frame clones only, not all of them. The table for this sample gives about 90,000 clones. Germline loops: CDR1 LNHNV, CDR2 YYDKDF (reference sequence). Trimming removed 0 bases from V and 5 bases from J, with 17 bases in between. The CDR3 length is 17 residues. Study-wide findings and caveats: The study listed some 160 cytomegalovirus-associated TCR beta chains.

Worth noting for this clone: Its matching antigen is unknown.

The specimen sequenced was PBMCs. This chain links TRBV15 with TRBJ2-1, with D possibly TRBD1 on 5 matching bases. The sequence was collected from a woman between 25 and 40 years old in good health and CMV-seronegative. CDR3 DNA: TGTGCCACCAGCAGAGATCTTATGACAGTCCGGAACAATGAGCAGTTCTTC. This sequence encodes CATSRDLMTVRNNEQFF.